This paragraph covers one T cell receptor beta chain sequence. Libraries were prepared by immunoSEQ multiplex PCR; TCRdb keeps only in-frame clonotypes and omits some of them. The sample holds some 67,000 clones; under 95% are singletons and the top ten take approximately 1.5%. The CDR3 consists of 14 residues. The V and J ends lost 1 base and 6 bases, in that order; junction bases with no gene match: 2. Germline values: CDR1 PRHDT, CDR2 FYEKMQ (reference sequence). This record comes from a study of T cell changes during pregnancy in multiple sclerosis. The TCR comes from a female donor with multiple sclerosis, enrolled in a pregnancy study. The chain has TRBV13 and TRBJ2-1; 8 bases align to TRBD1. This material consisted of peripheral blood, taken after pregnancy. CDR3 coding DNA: TGTGCCAGCAGCTTAGAAACAGGGGGCAATGAGCAGTTCTTC. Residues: CASSLETGGNEQFF.